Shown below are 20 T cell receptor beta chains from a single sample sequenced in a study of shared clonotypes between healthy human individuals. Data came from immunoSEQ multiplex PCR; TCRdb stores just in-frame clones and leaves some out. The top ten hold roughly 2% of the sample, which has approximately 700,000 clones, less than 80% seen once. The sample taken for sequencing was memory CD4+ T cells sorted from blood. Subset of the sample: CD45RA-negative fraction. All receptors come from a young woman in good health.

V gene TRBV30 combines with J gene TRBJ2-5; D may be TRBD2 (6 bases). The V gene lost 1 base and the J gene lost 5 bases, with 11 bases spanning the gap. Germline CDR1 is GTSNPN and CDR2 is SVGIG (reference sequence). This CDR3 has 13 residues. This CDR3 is CAWSGGRSETQYF. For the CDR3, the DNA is TGTGCCTGGAGTGGGGGGAGGAGCGAGACCCAGTACTTC. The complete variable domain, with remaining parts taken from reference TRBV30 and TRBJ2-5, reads SQTIHQWPATLVQPVGSPLSLECTVEGTSNPNLYWYRQAAGRGLQLLFYSVGIGQISSEVPQNLSASRPQDRQFILSSKKLLLSDSGFYLCAWSGGRSETQYFGPGTRLLVL.

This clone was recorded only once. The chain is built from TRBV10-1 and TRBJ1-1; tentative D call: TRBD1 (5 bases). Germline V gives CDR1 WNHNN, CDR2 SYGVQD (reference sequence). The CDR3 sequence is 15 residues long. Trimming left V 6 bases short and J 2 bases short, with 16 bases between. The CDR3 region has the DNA TGCGCCAGCAGCCCTGGACACCTAACCAACACTGAAGCTTTCTTT. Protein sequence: CASSPGHLTNTEAFF.

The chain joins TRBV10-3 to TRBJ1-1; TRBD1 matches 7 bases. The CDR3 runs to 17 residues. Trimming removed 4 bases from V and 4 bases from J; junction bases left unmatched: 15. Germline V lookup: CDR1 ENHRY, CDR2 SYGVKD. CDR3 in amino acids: CAISGGPTTGIPTEAFF. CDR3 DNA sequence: TGTGCCATCAGTGGGGGGCCCACGACAGGGATCCCCACTGAAGCTTTCTTT.

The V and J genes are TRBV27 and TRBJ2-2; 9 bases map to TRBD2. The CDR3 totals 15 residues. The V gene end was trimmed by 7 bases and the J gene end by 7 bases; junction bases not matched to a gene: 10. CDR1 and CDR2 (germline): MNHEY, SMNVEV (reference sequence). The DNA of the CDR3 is TGTGCCAGCAACCCGACTAGCGGAAATAGCGGGGAGCTGTTTTTT. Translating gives CASNPTSGNSGELFF.

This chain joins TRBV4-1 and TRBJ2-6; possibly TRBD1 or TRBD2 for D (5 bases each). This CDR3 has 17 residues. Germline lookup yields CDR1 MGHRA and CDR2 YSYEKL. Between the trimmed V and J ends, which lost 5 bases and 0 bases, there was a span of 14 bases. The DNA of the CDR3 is TGCGCCAGCAGCTTTGGGACGGGGACCTCTGGGGCCAACGTCCTGACTTTC. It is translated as CASSFGTGTSGANVLTF.

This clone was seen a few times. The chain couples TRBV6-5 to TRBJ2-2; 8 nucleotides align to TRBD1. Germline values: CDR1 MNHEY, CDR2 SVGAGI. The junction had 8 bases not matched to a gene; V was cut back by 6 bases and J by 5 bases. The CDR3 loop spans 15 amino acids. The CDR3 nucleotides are TGTGCCAGCAGACTGGGACAGGCGGGTACCGGGGAGCTGTTTTTT. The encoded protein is CASRLGQAGTGELFF.

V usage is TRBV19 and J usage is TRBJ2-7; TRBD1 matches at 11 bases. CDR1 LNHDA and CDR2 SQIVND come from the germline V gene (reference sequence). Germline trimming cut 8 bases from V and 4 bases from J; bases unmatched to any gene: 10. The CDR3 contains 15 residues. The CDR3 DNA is TGTGCCAGTCGCCCCAAGAGGGACAGGGGGTACGAGCAGTACTTC. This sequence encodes CASRPKRDRGYEQYF.

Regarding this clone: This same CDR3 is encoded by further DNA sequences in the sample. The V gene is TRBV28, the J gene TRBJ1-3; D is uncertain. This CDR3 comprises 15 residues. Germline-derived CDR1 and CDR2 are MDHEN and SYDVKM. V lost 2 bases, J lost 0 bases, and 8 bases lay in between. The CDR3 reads CASSLGRYSGNTIYF. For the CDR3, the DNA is TGTGCCAGCAGTTTAGGCCGCTACTCTGGAAACACCATATATTTT.

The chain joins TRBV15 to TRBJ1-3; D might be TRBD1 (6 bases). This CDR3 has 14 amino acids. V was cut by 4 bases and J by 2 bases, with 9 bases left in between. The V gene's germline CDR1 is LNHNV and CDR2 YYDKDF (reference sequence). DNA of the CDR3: TGTGCCACCAGCATCGGACAGCCTGGAAACACCATATATTTT. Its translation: CATSIGQPGNTIYF.

The DNA for the CDR3 is TGTGCCAGCAGCTTATTTATGGGGAATGAGCAGTTCTTC. Protein product: CASSLFMGNEQFF. The chain links TRBV7-2 to TRBJ2-1; D gene unclear. The germline V and J ends were trimmed by 2 bases and 7 bases, with 9 bases remaining between them. CDR3 size: 13 residues. The V gene's germline CDR1 is SGHTA and CDR2 FQGNSA.

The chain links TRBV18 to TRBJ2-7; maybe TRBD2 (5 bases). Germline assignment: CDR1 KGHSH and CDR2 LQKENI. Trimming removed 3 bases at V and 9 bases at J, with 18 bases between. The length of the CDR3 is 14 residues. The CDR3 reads CASSPKQLGHVQYF. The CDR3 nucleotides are TGTGCCAGCTCACCTAAGCAACTAGGCCATGTGCAGTACTTC.

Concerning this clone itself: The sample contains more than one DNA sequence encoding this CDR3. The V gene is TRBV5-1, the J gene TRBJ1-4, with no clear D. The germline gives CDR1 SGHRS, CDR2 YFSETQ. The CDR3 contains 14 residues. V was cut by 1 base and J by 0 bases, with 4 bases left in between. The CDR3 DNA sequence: TGCGCCAGCAGCTTGTCTGCAACTAATGAAAAACTGTTTTTT. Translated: CASSLSATNEKLFF. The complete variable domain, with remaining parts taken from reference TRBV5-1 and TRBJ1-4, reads KAGVTQTPRYLIKTRGQQVTLSCSPISGHRSVSWYQQTPGQGLQFLFEYFSETQRNKGNFPGRFSGRQFSNSRSEMNVSTLELGDSALYLCASSLSATNEKLFFGSGTQLSVL.

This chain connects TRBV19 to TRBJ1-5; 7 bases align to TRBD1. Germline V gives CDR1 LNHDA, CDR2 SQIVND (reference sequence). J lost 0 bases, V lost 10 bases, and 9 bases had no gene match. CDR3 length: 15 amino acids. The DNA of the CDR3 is TGTGCCACCGGGACAGCGGCGTATAGCAATCAGCCCCAGCATTTT. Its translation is CATGTAAYSNQPQHF.

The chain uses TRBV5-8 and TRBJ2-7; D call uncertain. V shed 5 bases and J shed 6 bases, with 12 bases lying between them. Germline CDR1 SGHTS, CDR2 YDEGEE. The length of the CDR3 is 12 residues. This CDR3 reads CASSCLRCEQYF. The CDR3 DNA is TGTGCCAGCAGTTGCCTAAGGTGCGAGCAGTACTTC.

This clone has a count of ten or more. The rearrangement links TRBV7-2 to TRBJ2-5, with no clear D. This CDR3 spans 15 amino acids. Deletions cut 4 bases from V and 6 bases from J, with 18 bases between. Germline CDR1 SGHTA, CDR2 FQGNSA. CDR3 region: CASSSYSNGGKTQYF. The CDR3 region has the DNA TGTGCCAGCAGCTCCTACTCTAATGGCGGAAAGACCCAGTACTTC.

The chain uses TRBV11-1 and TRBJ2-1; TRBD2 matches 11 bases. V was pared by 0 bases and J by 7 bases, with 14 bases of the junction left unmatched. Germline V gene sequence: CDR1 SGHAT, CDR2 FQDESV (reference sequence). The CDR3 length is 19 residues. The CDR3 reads CASSLALAGVFSHPNEQFF. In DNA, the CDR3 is TGTGCCAGCAGCTTAGCACTAGCGGGGGTCTTTTCGCACCCTAATGAGCAGTTCTTC. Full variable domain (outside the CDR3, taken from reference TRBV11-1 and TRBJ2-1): EAEVAQSPRYKITEKSQAVAFWCDPISGHATLYWYRQILGQGPELLVQFQDESVVDDSQLPKDRFSAERLKGVDSTLKIQPAELGDSAMYLCASSLALAGVFSHPNEQFFGPGTRLTVL.

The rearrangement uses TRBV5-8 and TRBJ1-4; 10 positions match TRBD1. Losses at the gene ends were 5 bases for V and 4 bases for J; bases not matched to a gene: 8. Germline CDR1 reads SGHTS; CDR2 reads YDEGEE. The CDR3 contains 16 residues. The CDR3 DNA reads TGTGCCAGCAGTCCCGACAGGGGGCGCCGTAATGAAAAACTGTTTTTT. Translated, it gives CASSPDRGRRNEKLFF.

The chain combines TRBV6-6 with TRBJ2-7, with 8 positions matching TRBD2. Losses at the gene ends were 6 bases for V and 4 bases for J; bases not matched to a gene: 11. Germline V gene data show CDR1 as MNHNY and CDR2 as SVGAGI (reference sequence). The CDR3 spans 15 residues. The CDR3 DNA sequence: TGTGCCAGCAGGCGGCCGGGACTAGGAGAATACGAGCAGTACTTC. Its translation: CASRRPGLGEYEQYF.

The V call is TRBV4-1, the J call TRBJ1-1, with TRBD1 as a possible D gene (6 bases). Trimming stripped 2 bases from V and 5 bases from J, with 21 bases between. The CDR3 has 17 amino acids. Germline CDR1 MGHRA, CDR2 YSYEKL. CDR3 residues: CASSQPQTGMKNTEAFF. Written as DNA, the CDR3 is TGCGCCAGCAGCCAACCCCAAACAGGGATGAAGAATACTGAAGCTTTCTTT.

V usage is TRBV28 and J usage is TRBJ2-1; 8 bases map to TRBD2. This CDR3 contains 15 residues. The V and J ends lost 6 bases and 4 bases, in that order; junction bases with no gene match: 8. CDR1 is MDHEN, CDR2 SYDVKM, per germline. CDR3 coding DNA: TGTGCCAGCAGGTCCGGAGCGGGAGAGTACAATGAGCAGTTCTTC. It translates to CASRSGAGEYNEQFF.